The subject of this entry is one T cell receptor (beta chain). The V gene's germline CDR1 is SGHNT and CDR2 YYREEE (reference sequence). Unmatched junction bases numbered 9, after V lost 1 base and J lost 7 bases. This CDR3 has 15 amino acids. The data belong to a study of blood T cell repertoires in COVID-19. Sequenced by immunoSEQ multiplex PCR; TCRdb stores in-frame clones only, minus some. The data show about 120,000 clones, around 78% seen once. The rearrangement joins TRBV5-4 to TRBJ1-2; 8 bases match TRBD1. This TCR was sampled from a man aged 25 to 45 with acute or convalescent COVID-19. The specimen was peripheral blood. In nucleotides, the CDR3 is TGTGCCAGCAGCTTGTTGGGCAGGGGGCGCCTTGGCTACACCTTC. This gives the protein CASSLLGRGRLGYTF.